The clone carrying this T cell receptor (beta chain) was picked up a small number of times. As yet, its antigen is unknown. V shed 5 bases, J shed 7 bases, and the junction held 5 bases outside the gene matches. Germline V gives CDR1 SEHNR, CDR2 FQNEAQ (reference sequence). This CDR3 is built from 15 residues. The data were taken from a study of identical twins. General study findings and limits: Among out-of-frame alpha sequences shared by twins, low generation probability occurred in excess.

TCRdb called the 5' RACE reads again in MiXCR, with one record for every CDR3 protein. The sample lists about 250,000 distinct CDR3 sequences, approximately 8.6% occurring once. The same sample was also used in a study of yellow fever vaccine responses in identical twins.

The chain combines TRBV7-9 with TRBJ2-1; 13 bases line up with TRBD2. Material: CD8+ T cells sorted from blood. This TCR came from a woman between 18 and 30 years old in good health. The DNA for the CDR3 is TGTGCCAGCAGCCAGACTAGCGGGGGGAGGAATGAGCAGTTCTTC. Its protein is CASSQTSGGRNEQFF.